This T cell receptor (beta chain) was captured in a study of CD8 T cells in Susac syndrome. V shed 0 bases and J shed 0 bases, with 9 bases lying between them. The CDR3 sequence is 16 residues long. cDNA came from around 0.5 to 1 ug RNA primed by random hexamers. The method of amplification for TCR beta CDR3 was immunoSEQ multiplex PCR, covering 54 Vbeta and 13 Jbeta. TCRdb fed the immunoSEQ multiplex PCR reads into MiXCR, producing one record per CDR3 protein. The sample yields some 200,000 distinct CDR3 sequences, nearly 97% seen once. The sequenced target, TCR beta, came from blood CD8+ and CD4+ T cells. Each multiple sclerosis control was a treatment-naive patient with relapsing-remitting disease that was either stable or active. TEMRA cells were FACS-enriched, unlike CD8+ and CD4+ T cells, which were negatively isolated.

This receptor was taken from a human donor with multiple sclerosis. The material sequenced was CD4+ T cells from PBMCs. The rearrangement uses TRBV23-1 and TRBJ2-4; D remains ambiguous. TRBV23-1 is identified as an open reading frame with a role that is uncertain. The CDR3 nucleotides read TGCGCCAGCAGTCAATCCGTAGATCTAGCCAAAAACATTCAGTACTTC. Translated, it gives CASSQSVDLAKNIQYF.